This T cell receptor (beta chain) was obtained from a study of T-cell memory formation after mild COVID-19. Findings and caveats of the study: The second-wave clones peaking on day 37 were not confirmed as SARS-CoV-2-specific. CD4+ contracting clones lay mainly in CM and EM, CD8+ ones in EMRA. Clones that contracted from day 15 to 85 had balanced CD4/CD8; later expanders were CD4+ biased.

Amplification by 5'RACE using constant-segment primers produced TCR alpha and TCR beta cDNA libraries that carried sample barcodes and UMIs. From the 5' RACE reads, TCRdb called clonotypes with MiXCR, one entry per CDR3 protein. The sample carries fewer than 110,000 distinct CDR3 sequences, roughly 14% recorded once. To note about this clonotype: What it binds is unknown.

The V end lost 0 bases, the J end lost 8 bases, and 16 bases lay between the germline ends. The CDR3 loop spans 16 amino acids. The germline V gene encodes CDR1 MGHRA and CDR2 YSYEKL. The sample consisted of PBMCs or a T cell subset sorted from them (not recorded which). The chain combines TRBV4-1 with TRBJ1-4; no clear D gene. This clonotype originated in a man aged 18 to 35 who had mild COVID-19 (a few samples of this study predate the infection). Cell type and time point are not known. Here the CDR3 DNA reads TGCGCCAGCAGCCAAGATCGGTCGAGACGAACGGAAAAACTGTTTTTT. Encoded protein: CASSQDRSRRTEKLFF.